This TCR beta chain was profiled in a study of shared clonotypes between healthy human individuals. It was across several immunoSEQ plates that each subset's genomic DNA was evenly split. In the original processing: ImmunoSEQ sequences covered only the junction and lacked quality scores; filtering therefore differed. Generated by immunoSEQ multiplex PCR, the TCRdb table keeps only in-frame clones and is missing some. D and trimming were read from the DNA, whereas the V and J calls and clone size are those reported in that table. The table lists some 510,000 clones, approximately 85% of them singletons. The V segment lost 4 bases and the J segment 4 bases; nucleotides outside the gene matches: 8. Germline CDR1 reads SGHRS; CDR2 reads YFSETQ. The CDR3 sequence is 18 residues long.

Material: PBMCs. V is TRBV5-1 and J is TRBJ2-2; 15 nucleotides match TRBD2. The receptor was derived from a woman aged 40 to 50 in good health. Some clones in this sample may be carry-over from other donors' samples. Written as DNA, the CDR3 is TGCGCCAGCAGCCCCCGGACTAGCGGGAGGGCCAGCACCGGGGAGCTGTTTTTT. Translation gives CASSPRTSGRASTGELFF.